The 18 T cell receptor beta chains listed next were all sequenced from one sample in a study of blood T cell repertoires in COVID-19. TCRdb's table, derived via immunoSEQ multiplex PCR, lists solely in-frame clones and lacks some. The sample carries some 200,000 clones, about 88% recorded once. The specimen was PBMCs or T cells enriched from blood (not recorded which). Receptors were obtained from a woman aged 25 to 45 who had recovered from COVID-19.

The chain's CDR3 is CASRRGYTSYEQYF. The CDR3, as DNA: TGTGCCAGCAGACGGGGGTATACTTCCTACGAGCAGTACTTC. The chain recombines TRBV13 with TRBJ2-7; D may be TRBD2 (6 bases). Germline V gene lookup returns CDR1 PRHDT and CDR2 FYEKMQ (reference sequence). V was cut by 6 bases and J by 1 base, with 13 bases left in between. There are 14 residues in the CDR3.

The CDR3 DNA is TGTGCCAGCAGCCAAGATCAAGGGCTAGCGGGGGGGTTCGGGACCAAAAACATTCAGTACTTC. Encoded protein: CASSQDQGLAGGFGTKNIQYF. The chain employs TRBV3-1 (or the pseudogene TRBV3-2) and TRBJ2-4; TRBD2 matches at 12 bases. The J segment lost 2 bases and the V segment lost 0 bases, leaving 14 bases of the junction unmatched. The germline V gene has CDR1 LGHDT and CDR2 YNNKEL (reference sequence). The CDR3 is made up of 21 amino acids.

This clone has just one count. This chain uses TRBV6-2 or TRBV6-3 with TRBJ2-6, with D unclear. This CDR3 has 16 residues. Trimming pared 2 bases from V and 0 bases from J, leaving 8 bases between. Germline V gives CDR1 MNHEY, CDR2 SVGEGT. The CDR3 sequence: CASSYLGRSGANVLTF. CDR3 bases: TGTGCCAGCAGTTACCTGGGCCGCTCTGGGGCCAACGTCCTGACTTTC.

The gene calls are TRBV6-2 or TRBV6-3 and TRBJ1-1; 7 bases match TRBD1. CDR1 is MNHEY and CDR2 is SVGEGT in the germline V gene. This CDR3 region has 15 residues. The junction had 14 bases not matched to a gene; V was cut back by 6 bases and J by 7 bases. The CDR3 region has the DNA TGTGCCAGCAGCTCTCAACCGGGACAGACGGGTGAAGCTTTCTTT. Its protein is CASSSQPGQTGEAFF.

The genes are TRBV5-4 and TRBJ1-2, with D uncertain. The CDR3 length is 14 residues. Germline CDR1 SGHNT, CDR2 YYREEE (reference sequence). V gave up 6 bases and J gave up 8 bases, with 20 bases separating them. The CDR3 sequence: CASNIPGEGSGYTF. The CDR3 nucleotides read TGTGCCAGCAACATCCCCGGTGAGGGAAGCGGCTACACCTTC.

The chain is built from TRBV9 and TRBJ2-7; weak D call: TRBD2 (6 bases). Germline values: CDR1 SGDLS, CDR2 YYNGEE. This CDR3 is built from 11 residues. V lost 4 bases and J lost 4, with 6 bases in between. The CDR3 bases are TGTGCCAGCAGCAGCGGGTACGAGCAGTACTTC. Its protein product is CASSSGYEQYF. The entire variable domain, with the rest obtained from reference TRBV9 and TRBJ2-7, is as follows: DSGVTQTPKHLITATGQRVTLRCSPRSGDLSVYWYQQSLDQGLQFLIQYYNGEERAKGNILERFSAQQFPDLHSELNLSSLELGDSALYFCASSSGYEQYFGPGTRLTVT.

The chain recombines TRBV12-5 with TRBJ1-1; 7 nucleotides line up with TRBD1. Unmatched junction bases numbered 6, after V lost 1 base and J lost 4 bases. This CDR3 contains 15 residues. CDR1 is LGHNT, CDR2 FRNRAP, per germline. The CDR3 here is CASGLGAAGGTEAFF. The CDR3 region has the DNA TGTGCTAGTGGTTTGGGCGCCGCAGGGGGCACTGAAGCTTTCTTT.

V gene TRBV12-3 or TRBV12-4 combines with J gene TRBJ2-1, with a tentative D call TRBD2 (5 bases). This CDR3 comprises 11 residues. V was cut by 4 bases and J by 9 bases, with 7 bases left in between. The CDR3 loop reads CASSSEGEQFF. CDR3 DNA: TGTGCCAGCAGTTCAGAGGGTGAGCAGTTCTTC.

The V gene is TRBV29-1, the J gene TRBJ1-4; no clear D. The CDR3 sequence is 13 residues long. V lost 1 base to trimming and J lost 8 bases, with 11 bases between them. The germline V gene has CDR1 SQVTM and CDR2 ANQGSEA. The DNA of the CDR3 is TGCAGCGTTGAAGGGCCTCCGGGGGAAAAACTGTTTTTT. It codes for CSVEGPPGEKLFF.

V gene TRBV7-2 combines with J gene TRBJ2-3, with D tentatively TRBD2 (8 bases). CDR1 SGHTA and CDR2 FQGNSA come from the germline V gene. The CDR3 has 17 amino acids. V shed 5 bases and J shed 2 bases, with 20 bases lying between them. The CDR3 loop is CASSLSGGGGFTDTQYF. In DNA form, the CDR3 reads TGTGCCAGCAGCCTCAGCGGGGGAGGGGGCTTCACAGATACGCAGTATTTT.

The V call is TRBV9, the J call TRBJ1-1; TRBD1 agrees at 9 bases. J gave up 7 bases and V 3 bases, and 7 bases lay outside the gene matches. This CDR3 comprises 14 residues. Per germline, CDR1 SGDLS and CDR2 YYNGEE. CDR3 in DNA: TGTGCCAGCAGCGCGCGGACAGGGGTGGATGAAGCTTTCTTT. Residues: CASSARTGVDEAFF.

The chain carries TRBV5-1 and TRBJ1-3, with D perhaps matching TRBD1 (6 bases). The CDR3 totals 16 residues. V was pared by 0 bases and J by 2 bases, with 12 bases between. The germline V gene encodes CDR1 SGHRS and CDR2 YFSETQ. This chain's CDR3 is CASSLGGGLTGNTIYF. For the CDR3, the DNA is TGCGCCAGCAGCTTGGGAGGGGGATTGACTGGAAACACCATATATTTT.

This chain links TRBV6-5 with TRBJ1-2; no clear D gene. Trimming pared 7 bases from V and 3 bases from J, leaving 12 bases between. The germline V gene encodes CDR1 MNHEY and CDR2 SVGAGI. This CDR3 has 13 residues. CDR3 in DNA: TGTGCCAGCACCAGAAAAATGGACTATGGCTACACCTTC. Translating gives CASTRKMDYGYTF.

The chain couples TRBV5-4 to TRBJ2-1, with TRBD1 as a possible D gene (6 bases). V gave up 2 bases and J gave up 5 bases, with 17 bases separating them. The CDR3 totals 16 residues. CDR1 SGHNT and CDR2 YYREEE come from the germline V gene (reference sequence). CDR3 protein: CASSFPGTPSNNEQFF. The CDR3 DNA follows: TGTGCCAGCAGCTTCCCCGGGACACCCTCAAACAATGAGCAGTTCTTC.

This chain uses TRBV3-1 (or the pseudogene TRBV3-2) with TRBJ2-1; 8 bases are shared with TRBD2. The CDR3 covers 14 residues. V was pared by 1 base and J by 6 bases, with 2 bases of the junction left unmatched. CDR1 is LGHDT and CDR2 is YNNKEL in the germline V gene (reference sequence). The CDR3 here is CASSQVAGSNEQFF. CDR3 DNA sequence: TGTGCCAGCAGCCAAGTAGCGGGGAGCAATGAGCAGTTCTTC.

V is TRBV7-2 and J is TRBJ2-7, with D maybe TRBD2 (6 bases). Germline CDR1 and CDR2: SGHTA and FQGNSA. Trimming took 0 bases from V and 2 from J, leaving 14 bases between them. The CDR3 extends over 16 amino acids. The CDR3: CASSLALGLLTYEQYF. CDR3 DNA sequence: TGTGCCAGCAGCTTAGCGTTGGGACTTTTAACCTACGAGCAGTACTTC.

This chain's CDR3 is CATSGTGGGYGYTF. Here the CDR3 DNA reads TGTGCCACCAGCGGGACAGGGGGCGGCTATGGCTACACCTTC. The genes are TRBV15 and TRBJ1-2; the match to TRBD1 covers 12 bases. With 5 bases clipped from V and 4 bases from J, the junction kept 2 bases outside the gene matches. The CDR3 consists of 14 residues. Per the germline V gene, CDR1 is LNHNV and CDR2 is YYDKDF (reference sequence).

The chain recombines TRBV5-5 with TRBJ1-1, with TRBD1 identical over 9 bases. V gave up 3 bases and J gave up 5 bases; unmatched junction bases: 11. Germline V gene sequence: CDR1 SGHKS, CDR2 YYEKEE (reference sequence). The CDR3 runs to 16 residues. The CDR3 DNA reads TGTGCCAGCAGCTCCGTCCCGGGACAGGGACGAACTGAAGCTTTCTTT. Its translation is CASSSVPGQGRTEAFF.